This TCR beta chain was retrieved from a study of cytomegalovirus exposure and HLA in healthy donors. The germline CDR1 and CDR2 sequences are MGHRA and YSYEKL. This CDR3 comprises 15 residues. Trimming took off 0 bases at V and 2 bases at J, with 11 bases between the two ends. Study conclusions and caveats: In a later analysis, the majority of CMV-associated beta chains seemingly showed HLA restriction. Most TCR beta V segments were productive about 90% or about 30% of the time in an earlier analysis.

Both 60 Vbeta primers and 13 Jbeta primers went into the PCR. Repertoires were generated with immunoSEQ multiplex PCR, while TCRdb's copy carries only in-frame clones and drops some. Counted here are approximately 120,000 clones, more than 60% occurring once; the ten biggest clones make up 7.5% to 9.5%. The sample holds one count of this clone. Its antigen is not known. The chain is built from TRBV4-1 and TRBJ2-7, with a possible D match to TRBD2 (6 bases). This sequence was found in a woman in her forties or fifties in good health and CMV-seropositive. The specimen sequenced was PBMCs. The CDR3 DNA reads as TGCGCCAGCAGCCAAGACCCAGGAGGGACCTACGAGCAGTACTTC. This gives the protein CASSQDPGGTYEQYF.